The 11 T cell receptor beta chains listed next were all sequenced from one sample in a study of blood T cell repertoires in COVID-19. Generated by immunoSEQ multiplex PCR, the TCRdb table keeps only in-frame clones and is missing some. This table holds approximately 200,000 clones, 94% found once. The sample was peripheral blood. The receptors originated from a young man with COVID-19, enrolled during active disease.

This chain connects TRBV6-4 to TRBJ2-3, with D perhaps matching TRBD1 (5 bases). This CDR3 is built from 14 residues. Trimming cost V 4 bases and J 2 bases, with 10 bases left between them. The germline CDR1 and CDR2 sequences are MRHNA and SNTAGT. The DNA of the CDR3 is TGTGCCAGCAGTGTTGCAGGGTTCACAGATACGCAGTATTTT. As protein: CASSVAGFTDTQYF.

The CDR3 protein is CATSDPSAGGSTVARQYF. DNA of the CDR3: TGTGCCACCAGTGACCCCAGTGCGGGGGGGTCCACCGTGGCTCGGCAGTATTTT. The chain uses TRBV24-1 and TRBJ2-3; TRBD2 matches at 9 bases. After removal of 4 bases from V and 11 bases from J, the junction contained 21 bases not matched to a gene. This CDR3 spans 18 amino acids. Germline V gene sequence: CDR1 KGHDR, CDR2 SFDVKD.

As regards this clone: Other DNA sequences in this specimen translate into the identical CDR3. This chain joins TRBV6-5 and TRBJ1-3; possible D gene TRBD1, 6 bases. The CDR3 spans 14 residues. The germline V and J ends were trimmed by 6 bases and 4 bases, with 13 bases remaining between them. Per germline, CDR1 MNHEY and CDR2 SVGAGI. The CDR3 nucleotides read TGTGCCAGCAGGCCACAGGGTTCAGGAAACACCATATATTTT. It encodes CASRPQGSGNTIYF.

The chain joins TRBV19 to TRBJ2-6; D may be TRBD1 (6 bases). V was pared by 7 bases and J by 1 base, with 17 bases between. The CDR3 runs to 17 residues. CDR1 LNHDA and CDR2 SQIVND come from the germline V gene (reference sequence). CDR3 in amino acids: CASMQQGLVSGANVLTF. Here the CDR3 DNA reads TGTGCCAGTATGCAGCAGGGGTTAGTATCTGGGGCCAACGTCCTGACTTTC.

The gene calls are TRBV2 and TRBJ1-4; 7 bases agree with TRBD1. CDR1 SNHLY and CDR2 FYNNEI come from the germline V gene. J gave up 4 bases and V 6 bases, and 14 bases lay outside the gene matches. The CDR3 has 17 residues. As DNA, the CDR3 is TGTGCCAGCAGCGATCGTTACTCCGGGACAGATAATGAAAAACTGTTTTTT. Its protein product is CASSDRYSGTDNEKLFF. The entire variable domain, with the rest obtained from reference TRBV2 and TRBJ1-4, is as follows: EPEVTQTPSHQVTQMGQEVILRCVPISNHLYFYWYRQILGQKVEFLVSFYNNEISEKSEIFDDQFSVERPDGSNFTLKIRSTKLEDSAMYFCASSDRYSGTDNEKLFFGSGTQLSVL.

The V gene is TRBV11-3, the J gene TRBJ2-1, with TRBD1 as a possible D gene (5 bases). The germline V gene has CDR1 SGHNT and CDR2 YENEEA. V was cut by 4 bases and J by 5 bases, with 12 bases left in between. The CDR3 is 14 residues long. The CDR3 coding sequence is TGTGCCAGCAGCTCTCGGACAAGCCACAATGAGCAGTTCTTC. Residues: CASSSRTSHNEQFF.

The rearrangement uses TRBV19 and TRBJ1-3; D gene uncertain. The V end lost 10 bases, the J end lost 0 bases, and 10 bases lay between the germline ends. The CDR3 runs to 13 residues. Per germline, CDR1 LNHDA and CDR2 SQIVND (reference sequence). CDR3 coding DNA: TGTGCCACCAGGCTTAGCTCTGGAAACACCATATATTTT. Protein: CATRLSSGNTIYF.

The chain links TRBV11-2 to TRBJ1-2; TRBD1 matches at 9 bases. Germline V CDR1 and CDR2: SGHAT, FQNNGV. V lost 7 bases, J lost 3 bases, and 18 bases stayed unmatched. The CDR3 has 18 amino acids. CDR3 in DNA: TGTGCCAGCAATTTTTTGGGGGTGGGGACAGGGCCTGACTATGGCTACACCTTC. Amino acids: CASNFLGVGTGPDYGYTF.

This clone was seen a single time. This specimen includes other DNA sequences encoding the same CDR3. V gene TRBV14 combines with J gene TRBJ1-2; 9 bases are shared with TRBD1. The CDR3 is 14 amino acids. Trimming cost V 4 bases and J 5 bases; bases outside gene matches: 5. CDR1 and CDR2 (germline): SGHDN, FVKESK. Here the CDR3 reads CASSPGGTGYGYTF. The CDR3 DNA reads TGTGCCAGCAGCCCAGGCGGGACAGGGTATGGCTACACCTTC.

This chain links TRBV25-1 with TRBJ1-1; a weak D match, TRBD1 (6 bases). This CDR3 contains 15 residues. Trimming shortened V by 1 base and J by 1 base, and 10 bases separated the two germline ends. Germline lookup yields CDR1 MGHDK and CDR2 SYGVNS. CDR3 sequence reads: CASSELSGANTEAFF. CDR3 DNA: TGTGCCAGCAGTGAATTATCAGGGGCGAACACTGAAGCTTTCTTT.

The rearrangement joins TRBV4-1 to TRBJ1-2, with D maybe TRBD1 (5 bases). Looked up from germline, CDR1 is MGHRA and CDR2 is YSYEKL. The CDR3 loop spans 16 amino acids. Trimming removed 1 base at V and 1 base at J, with 13 bases between. The CDR3 DNA follows: TGCGCCAGCAGCCAAGGGCCCGGGGGGGTTAACTATGGCTACACCTTC. Residues: CASSQGPGGVNYGYTF.